These T cell receptor beta chains were read from a single sample in a study of shared clonotypes between healthy human individuals. Clones were sequenced by immunoSEQ multiplex PCR, and TCRdb holds only the in-frame ones, with some missing. The sample holds about 2 million clones, approximately 94% seen once. The sample consisted of naive CD8+ T cells sorted from blood. The origin of the receptors is a man aged 18 to 29 in good health. The CDR3 runs from the conserved cysteine through the conserved F or W. A D gene is named only where the DNA matches it firmly. Size values are once, few and many counts, or a class for expanded clones, and some rows have none.

j_call: TRBJ1-5
v_call: TRBV5-6
clone_size: few
d_call: TRBD1
cdr3_aa: CASSSSDREGQPQHF
cdr3_nt: TGTGCCAGCAGCTCCTCGGACAGGGAGGGTCAGCCCCAGCATTTT

j_call: TRBJ2-1
v_call: TRBV9
clone_size: once
d_call: TRBD1
cdr3_aa: CASSVEDRFSSSYNEQFF
cdr3_nt: TGTGCCAGCAGCGTAGAGGACAGGTTCTCGAGCTCCTACAATGAGCAGTTCTTC

j_call: TRBJ1-1
v_call: TRBV19
clone_size: NA
d_call: TRBD1
cdr3_aa: CASSPDHETGFHTEAFF
cdr3_nt: TGTGCCAGTAGTCCGGACCATGAGACAGGGTTCCACACTGAAGCTTTCTTT

j_call: TRBJ2-2
v_call: TRBV30
clone_size: NA
d_call: NA
cdr3_aa: CASSPFVSGELFF
cdr3_nt: TGTGCCTCCTCCCCGTTCGTCTCCGGGGAGCTGTTTTTT

j_call: TRBJ2-3
v_call: TRBV10-2
clone_size: once
d_call: TRBD2
cdr3_aa: CASSEWGTGGDTQYF
cdr3_nt: TGCGCCAGCAGTGAGTGGGGGACGGGAGGAGATACGCAGTATTTT

j_call: TRBJ2-2
v_call: TRBV6-6
clone_size: NA
d_call: NA
cdr3_aa: CASSYLGAELFF
cdr3_nt: TGTGCCAGCAGTTACCTCGGGGCGGAGCTGTTTTTT

j_call: TRBJ2-3
v_call: TRBV5-1
clone_size: NA
d_call: NA
cdr3_aa: CASSLRGGTDTQYF
cdr3_nt: TGCGCCAGCAGCTTGCGTGGGGGGACAGATACGCAGTATTTT

j_call: TRBJ2-7
v_call: TRBV11-2
clone_size: NA
d_call: NA
cdr3_aa: CASSLGQRGYEQYF
cdr3_nt: TGTGCCAGCAGCTTAGGACAGAGGGGCTACGAGCAGTACTTC

j_call: TRBJ2-7
v_call: TRBV15
clone_size: NA
d_call: NA
cdr3_aa: CATSRETLGEQYF
cdr3_nt: TGTGCCACCAGCAGAGAAACTTTGGGCGAGCAGTACTTC

j_call: TRBJ1-2
v_call: TRBV6-5
clone_size: NA
d_call: TRBD1
cdr3_aa: CASSYGDRAYGYTF
cdr3_nt: TGTGCCAGCAGTTACGGTGACAGGGCCTATGGCTACACCTTC

j_call: TRBJ1-6
v_call: TRBV9
clone_size: NA
d_call: NA
cdr3_aa: CASSVGSSYNSPLHF
cdr3_nt: TGTGCCAGCAGCGTAGGCAGCTCCTATAATTCACCCCTCCACTTT

j_call: TRBJ1-6
v_call: TRBV9
clone_size: NA
d_call: NA
cdr3_aa: CASAVGADHNSPLHF
cdr3_nt: TGTGCCAGCGCTGTTGGGGCAGACCATAATTCACCCCTCCACTTT

j_call: TRBJ2-7
v_call: TRBV4-1
clone_size: NA
d_call: NA
cdr3_aa: CASSQVLGSQALGYEQYF
cdr3_nt: TGCGCCAGCAGCCAAGTCTTGGGGAGCCAGGCCCTAGGGTACGAGCAGTACTTC

j_call: TRBJ2-7
v_call: TRBV19
clone_size: once
d_call: NA
cdr3_aa: CASSVGYEQYF
cdr3_nt: TGTGCCAGTAGTGTTGGTTACGAGCAGTACTTC

j_call: TRBJ2-7
v_call: TRBV19
clone_size: NA
d_call: TRBD1
cdr3_aa: CASSRDSPYEQYF
cdr3_nt: TGTGCCAGTAGCAGGGACAGCCCCTACGAGCAGTACTTC

j_call: TRBJ2-7
v_call: TRBV7-9
clone_size: NA
d_call: TRBD2
cdr3_aa: CASSPSSGRYEQYF
cdr3_nt: TGTGCCAGCAGCCCCTCTAGCGGGAGGTACGAGCAGTACTTC

j_call: TRBJ1-1
v_call: TRBV2
clone_size: NA
d_call: NA
cdr3_aa: CASSEVTRTEAFF
cdr3_nt: TGTGCCAGCAGTGAAGTGACGCGGACTGAAGCTTTCTTT

j_call: TRBJ1-6
v_call: TRBV13
clone_size: few
d_call: NA
cdr3_aa: CASSLRGSQSPLHF
cdr3_nt: TGTGCCAGCAGCTTAAGGGGCTCGCAGTCACCCCTCCACTTT

j_call: TRBJ1-6
v_call: TRBV6-1
clone_size: NA
d_call: NA
cdr3_aa: CASSEARQSSYNSPLHF
cdr3_nt: TGTGCCAGCAGTGAAGCACGACAGAGCTCCTATAATTCACCCCTCCACTTT

j_call: TRBJ2-5
v_call: TRBV2
clone_size: NA
d_call: NA
cdr3_aa: CAGLRRDQETQYF
cdr3_nt: TGTGCCGGTCTTCGGCGGGATCAAGAGACCCAGTACTTC

j_call: TRBJ1-3
v_call: TRBV7-2
clone_size: NA
d_call: NA
cdr3_aa: CASSLGSSGNTIYF
cdr3_nt: TGTGCCAGCAGCTTAGGGTCCTCTGGAAACACCATATATTTT

j_call: TRBJ2-1
v_call: TRBV6-7
clone_size: NA
d_call: NA
cdr3_aa: CASSFSCEQFF
cdr3_nt: TGTGCCAGCAGTTTCTCTTGTGAGCAGTTCTTC

j_call: TRBJ2-7
v_call: TRBV7-9
clone_size: NA
d_call: TRBD2
cdr3_aa: CASSFSTSGYEQYF
cdr3_nt: TGTGCCAGCAGCTTCTCAACTAGCGGCTACGAGCAGTACTTC

j_call: TRBJ2-7
v_call: TRBV11-2
clone_size: NA
d_call: NA
cdr3_aa: CASSQGFSSSYEQYF
cdr3_nt: TGTGCCAGCAGCCAGGGGTTTTCCAGCTCCTACGAGCAGTACTTC